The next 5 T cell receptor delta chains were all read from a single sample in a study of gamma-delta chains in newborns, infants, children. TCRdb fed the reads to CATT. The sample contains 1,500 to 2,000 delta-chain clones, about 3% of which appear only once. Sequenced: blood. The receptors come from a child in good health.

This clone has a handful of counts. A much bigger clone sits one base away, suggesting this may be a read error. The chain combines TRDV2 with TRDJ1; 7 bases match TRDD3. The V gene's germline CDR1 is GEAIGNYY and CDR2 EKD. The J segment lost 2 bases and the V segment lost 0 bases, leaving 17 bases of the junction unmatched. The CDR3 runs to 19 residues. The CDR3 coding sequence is TGTGCCTGTGACACCGTCGGCCCGGATACGCGGCGGAGAACCGATAAACTCATCTTT. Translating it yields CACDTVGPDTRRRTDKLIF.

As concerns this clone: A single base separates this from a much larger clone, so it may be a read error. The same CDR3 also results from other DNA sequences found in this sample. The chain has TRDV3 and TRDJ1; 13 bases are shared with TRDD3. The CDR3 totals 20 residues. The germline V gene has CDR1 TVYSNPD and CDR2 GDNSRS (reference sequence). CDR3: CAPTNSRTKVLGDTPDKLIF. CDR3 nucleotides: TGTGCTCCCACGAATTCCCGAACTAAAGTACTGGGGGATACGCCCGATAAACTCATCTTT.

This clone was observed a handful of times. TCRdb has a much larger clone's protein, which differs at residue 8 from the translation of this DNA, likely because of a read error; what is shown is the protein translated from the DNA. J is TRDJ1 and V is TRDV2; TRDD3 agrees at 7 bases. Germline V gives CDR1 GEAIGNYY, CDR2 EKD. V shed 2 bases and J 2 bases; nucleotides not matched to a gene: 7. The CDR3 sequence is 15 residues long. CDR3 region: CACDRLGTLTDKLIF. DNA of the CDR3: TGTGCCTGTGACAGACTGGGGACCCTGACCGATAAACTCATCTTT.

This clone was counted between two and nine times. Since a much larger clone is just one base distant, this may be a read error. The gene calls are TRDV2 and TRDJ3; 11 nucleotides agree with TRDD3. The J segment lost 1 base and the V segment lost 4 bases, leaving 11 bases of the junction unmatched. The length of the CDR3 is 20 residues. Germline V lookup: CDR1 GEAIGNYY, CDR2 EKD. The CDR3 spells CACDALLGDSLSWDTRQMFF. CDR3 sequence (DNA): TGTGCCTGTGATGCATTACTGGGGGATAGTTTGTCCTGGGACACCCGACAGATGTTTTTC.

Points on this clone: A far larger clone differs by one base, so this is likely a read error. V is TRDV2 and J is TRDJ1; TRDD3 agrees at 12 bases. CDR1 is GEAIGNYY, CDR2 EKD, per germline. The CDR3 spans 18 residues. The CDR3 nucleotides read TGTGCCTGTGCCACCCTACATCTGGGGGATACGATCACCGATAAACTCATCTTT. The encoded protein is CACATLHLGDTITDKLIF.